Shown below are 30 T cell receptor beta chains from a single sample sequenced in a study of read filtering for tumor transcriptome and immune sequencing. This library used approximately 390 ng RNA and molecular barcoded adaptors spanning alpha/delta and beta/gamma chains. TCRdb called the reads again in MiXCR, with one record for every CDR3 protein. The sample consists of 40,000 or so distinct CDR3 sequences, 13% of them appearing once. The sample comprised a population of CD138-negative cells sorted from bone marrow. These receptors came from a donor over 35 with multiple myeloma.

Many counts were recorded for this clonotype. V gene TRBV7-2 combines with J gene TRBJ1-1; D possibly corresponds to TRBD1 (5 bases). V lost 5 bases, J lost 1 base, and 11 bases lay in between. The germline V gene has CDR1 SGHTA and CDR2 FQGNSA. This CDR3 is built from 14 residues. CDR3 amino acids: CASSNQGTNTEAFF. The CDR3 DNA reads as TGTGCCAGCAGCAACCAGGGTACGAACACTGAAGCTTTCTTT.

The chain has TRBV6-2 or TRBV6-3 and TRBJ1-5; no clear D. Trimming stripped 3 bases from V and 0 bases from J, with 3 bases between. The CDR3 loop spans 13 amino acids. Germline V gene sequence: CDR1 MNHEY, CDR2 SVGEGT. The CDR3 sequence is CASSYGSNQPQHF. CDR3 nucleotides: TGTGCCAGCAGTTATGGTAGCAATCAGCCCCAGCATTTT.

Concerning this clonotype itself: Compared with germline, one end of the junction differs, possibly owing to a read error. The genes are TRBV29-1 and TRBJ1-2; D possibly corresponds to TRBD1 (5 bases). The CDR3 has 13 residues. Germline V lookup: CDR1 SQVTM, CDR2 ANQGSEA. Here the CDR3 DNA reads TGCAGCGTTGATATAGGGGCCCACTATGGCTGCACCTTC. It translates to CSVDIGAHYGCTF. Drawing the rest from reference TRBV29-1 and TRBJ1-2, the complete variable domain is SAVISQKPSRDICQRGTSLTIQCQVDSQVTMMFWYRQQPGQSLTLIATANQGSEATYESGFVIDKFPISRPNLTFSTLTVSNMSPEDSSIYLCSVDIGAHYGCTFGSGTRLTVV.

This clonotype was seen many times. The chain uses TRBV29-1 and TRBJ2-1; possibly TRBD1 or TRBD2 for D (5 bases each). This CDR3 spans 13 amino acids. Trimming shortened V by 6 bases and J by 0 bases, and 9 bases separated the two germline ends. Germline assignment: CDR1 SQVTM and CDR2 ANQGSEA. The CDR3 DNA is TGCAGCGTGGGGGAGAGCTCCTACAATGAGCAGTTCTTC. The encoded protein is CSVGESSYNEQFF.

This clonotype has ten or more counts. This chain uses TRBV7-2 with TRBJ2-3; TRBD2 is a possible D gene (7 bases). Trimming removed 7 bases from V and 1 base from J, with 12 bases in between. The CDR3 consists of 14 residues. The germline V gene encodes CDR1 SGHTA and CDR2 FQGNSA. CDR3 DNA sequence: TGTGCCAGCAAAAGAGGGGGGGGCACAGATACGCAGTATTTT. Translating it yields CASKRGGGTDTQYF.

This clonotype was counted many times. The chain carries TRBV20-1 and TRBJ2-7; TRBD2 aligns across 7 bases. This CDR3 region has 15 residues. The V gene end was trimmed by 0 bases and the J gene end by 7 bases; junction bases not matched to a gene: 12. Per germline, CDR1 DFQATT and CDR2 SNEGSKA (reference sequence). CDR3 sequence: CSARETGAGREEQYF. The CDR3 DNA reads as TGCAGTGCTAGAGAAACGGGAGCGGGGCGGGAAGAGCAGTACTTC.

This clonotype has ten or more counts. CDR3 DNA sequence: TGTGCCAGCAGTGAAACGCCTGGACCGTGGGGCAATGAGCAGTTCTTC. Its protein product is CASSETPGPWGNEQFF. The chain combines TRBV12-3 or TRBV12-4 with TRBJ2-1, with D uncertain. Trimming took 5 bases from V and 6 from J, leaving 20 bases between them. The CDR3 is 16 residues long.

This clonotype was detected ten times or more. V is TRBV7-3 and J is TRBJ1-1; D gene uncertain. V was clipped by 4 bases and J by 2 bases, with 2 bases between them. CDR3 length: 11 residues. The germline CDR1 and CDR2 sequences are SGHTA and FQGTGA. This CDR3 is CASSSNTEAFF. CDR3 coding DNA: TGTGCCAGCAGCTCAAACACTGAAGCTTTCTTT.

This clonotype occurred many times. J is TRBJ2-1 and V is TRBV30; possibly TRBD2 for D (5 bases). V lost 1 base and J 1 base, leaving 11 bases between the germline ends. CDR3 length equals 15 residues. Germline V gives CDR1 GTSNPN, CDR2 SVGIG (reference sequence). DNA for the CDR3: TGTGCCTGGAGTGCTAGCCCCCGGTCCTACAATGAGCAGTTCTTC. It is translated as CAWSASPRSYNEQFF.

This clonotype was recorded at least ten times. This rearrangement joins TRBV11-3 to TRBJ2-3; the D is unclear. Germline loops: CDR1 SGHNT, CDR2 YENEEA. There are 15 residues in the CDR3. Trimming left V 5 bases short and J 2 bases short, with 14 bases between. The CDR3 nucleotides are TGTGCCAGCAGCCCTCTTTGGGGATCCACAGATACGCAGTATTTT. Translated: CASSPLWGSTDTQYF.

This clonotype was recorded many times. The rearrangement links TRBV5-4 to TRBJ2-7; 9 positions match TRBD2. This CDR3 has 16 residues. V shed 4 bases and J 1 base; nucleotides not matched to a gene: 9. Per germline, CDR1 SGHNT and CDR2 YYREEE (reference sequence). In nucleotides, the CDR3 is TGTGCCAGCAGCCCCCCGGGGAGCGGGAGGTCCTACGAGCAGTACTTC. Its protein product is CASSPPGSGRSYEQYF. The entire variable domain, with the rest obtained from reference TRBV5-4 and TRBJ2-7, is as follows: ETGVTQSPTHLIKTRGQQVTLRCSSQSGHNTVSWYQQALGQGPQFIFQYYREEENGRGNFPPRFSGLQFPNYSSELNVNALELDDSALYLCASSPPGSGRSYEQYFGPGTRLTVT.

This clonotype was observed many times. The genes are TRBV12-3 or TRBV12-4 and TRBJ2-3; D gene ambiguous. The CDR3 runs 15 residues. The germline V and J ends were trimmed by 2 bases and 4 bases, with 13 bases remaining between them. In nucleotides, the CDR3 is TGTGCCAGCAGTTTAAGGAACGGGCCTTCAGATACGCAGTATTTT. This encodes CASSLRNGPSDTQYF.

This clonotype was observed at least ten times. J is TRBJ1-1 and V is TRBV7-9; D remains ambiguous. In germline, CDR1 is SEHNR, CDR2 FQNEAQ (reference sequence). The CDR3 covers 11 residues. Trimming pared 2 bases from V and 10 bases from J, leaving 8 bases between. This CDR3 is CASSLTDGAFF. CDR3 coding DNA: TGTGCCAGCAGCTTAACCGATGGAGCTTTCTTT.

This clonotype was seen repeatedly, ten times or more. The chain is built from TRBV20-1 and TRBJ2-4; 8 nucleotides line up with TRBD2. V trimming: 6 bases; J trimming: 0 bases; junction bases outside the gene matches: 10. CDR3 length: 16 amino acids. In germline, CDR1 is DFQATT, CDR2 SNEGSKA (reference sequence). This chain's CDR3 is CSASPSLAGAKNIQYF. CDR3 nucleotide sequence: TGCAGTGCCTCCCCCTCTCTAGCGGGAGCCAAAAACATTCAGTACTTC.

On this clonotype: It may be a read error: a sequence one base away is much more abundant. Likely a read error: the CDR3 ends without its conserved phenylalanine or tryptophan. V is TRBV6-2 or TRBV6-3 and J is TRBJ2-5, with 11 bases that match TRBD2. Germline V gene data show CDR1 as MNHEY and CDR2 as SVGEGT. The CDR3 has 13 amino acids. Trimming took 11 bases from V and 3 from J; bases not matched to a gene: 5. CDR3 coding DNA: TGTGCCTGCTCACTAGCGGGAGAAGAGACCCAGTACTCC. It translates to CACSLAGEETQYS.

Many counts were recorded for this clonotype. This sequence joins TRBV20-1 and TRBJ2-7; the match to TRBD1 covers 9 bases. CDR3 length: 13 amino acids. V trimming: 4 bases; J trimming: 5 bases; junction bases outside the gene matches: 6. Germline loops: CDR1 DFQATT, CDR2 SNEGSKA (reference sequence). The chain's CDR3 is CSANRDRAHEQYF. In nucleotides, the CDR3 is TGCAGTGCTAACCGGGACAGGGCCCACGAGCAGTACTTC.

At least ten counts were recorded for this clonotype. A clone one base away is much larger, so this may be a read error. The chain is built from TRBV29-1 and TRBJ2-1; TRBD2 agrees at 8 bases. From germline, CDR1 is SQVTM and CDR2 ANQGSEA. The CDR3 runs 14 residues. The CDR3 DNA follows: TGCAGCGTTGAAGCAGCGGGAGAAGTCAATGGGCAGTTCTTC. Translating it yields CSVEAAGEVNGQFF.

V is TRBV20-1 and J is TRBJ2-2; TRBD2 matches at 9 bases. Germline V gives CDR1 DFQATT, CDR2 SNEGSKA (reference sequence). V shed 2 bases and J 4 bases; nucleotides not matched to a gene: 14. The length of the CDR3 is 18 residues. The CDR3 protein is CSARPPLSAGGVTGELFF. CDR3 in DNA: TGCAGTGCTAGACCTCCCCTTAGCGCGGGAGGGGTCACCGGGGAGCTGTTTTTT.

There are many counts of this clonotype. This chain links TRBV20-1 with TRBJ2-7; 7 nucleotides agree with TRBD1. The CDR3 runs to 14 residues. Germline V gene data show CDR1 as DFQATT and CDR2 as SNEGSKA (reference sequence). Trimming removed 5 bases from V and 3 bases from J; junction bases left unmatched: 10. The CDR3 bases are TGCAGTGCTGGCTCGGCACACAGGGGCTACGAGCAGTACTTC. It is translated as CSAGSAHRGYEQYF.

This clonotype occurred many times. Likely a read error: the CDR3 ends without its conserved phenylalanine or tryptophan. The chain joins TRBV27 to TRBJ1-1; TRBD1 might be the D (5 bases). Looked up from germline, CDR1 is MNHEY and CDR2 is SMNVEV (reference sequence). CDR3 size: 15 residues. Trimming took off 7 bases at V and 3 bases at J, with 18 bases between the two ends. CDR3 DNA: TGTGCCAGCATCCCGATCGGGGGTCAATACACTGAAGCTTTCTCT. Its translation is CASIPIGGQYTEAFS.

This clonotype was seen only a few times. A junction boundary mismatches the germline segment, possibly from a read error. The chain links TRBV20-1 to TRBJ2-3, with 7 bases that match TRBD2. The CDR3 has 12 residues. Germline CDR1 is DFQATT and CDR2 is SNEGSKA (reference sequence). The chain's CDR3 is CSTSAGTDTQYF. The CDR3 DNA reads as TGCAGTACTAGCGCAGGCACAGATACGCAGTATTTT.

This clonotype was seen ten or more times. The chain employs TRBV29-1 and TRBJ1-2; TRBD1 matches 8 bases. CDR3 size: 15 residues. Germline loops: CDR1 SQVTM, CDR2 ANQGSEA. J gave up 4 bases and V 6 bases, and 13 bases lay outside the gene matches. CDR3 protein: CSVPVADRVPYGYTF. The CDR3 bases are TGCAGCGTCCCCGTCGCGGACAGGGTTCCCTATGGCTACACCTTC.

This clonotype was seen a handful of times. The chain couples TRBV12-3 or TRBV12-4 to TRBJ1-1, with 9 bases aligning to TRBD1. There are 15 residues in the CDR3. Trimming at V came to 3 bases and at J to 5 bases, leaving 7 bases not matched to a gene. CDR3 sequence reads: CASSLTGGGETEAFF. The CDR3 DNA reads as TGTGCCAGCAGTTTGACAGGGGGTGGTGAGACTGAAGCTTTCTTT.

V usage is TRBV5-1 and J usage is TRBJ2-7; no clear D. The V gene's germline CDR1 is SGHRS and CDR2 YFSETQ. V shed 0 bases and J shed 9 bases, with 19 bases lying between them. The CDR3 spans 15 residues. The DNA of the CDR3 is TGCGCCAGCAGCTTGGATTCGGGCCAACAATTACGGCAGTACTTC. It translates to CASSLDSGQQLRQYF.

The sample holds many counts of this clonotype. This chain links TRBV2 with TRBJ2-7, with D possibly matching TRBD2 (6 bases). Trimming took off 4 bases at V and 3 bases at J, with 10 bases between the two ends. CDR1 and CDR2 (germline): SNHLY, FYNNEI. The CDR3 extends over 13 amino acids. The CDR3 sequence is CASSGDGGYEQYF. Written as DNA, the CDR3 is TGTGCCAGCAGTGGTGACGGGGGCTACGAGCAGTACTTC.

This clonotype was seen at least ten times. The chain combines TRBV24-1 with TRBJ2-1; TRBD2 agrees at 7 bases. Germline CDR1 KGHDR, CDR2 SFDVKD. The length of the CDR3 is 15 residues. Trimming removed 5 bases from V and 4 bases from J; junction bases left unmatched: 7. The CDR3 DNA is TGTGCCACCAGTGGGTCGGGACTACTTTACAATGAGCAGTTCTTC. Translating it yields CATSGSGLLYNEQFF.

At least ten counts were recorded for this clonotype. The chain has TRBV5-4 and TRBJ2-6; D might be TRBD2 (6 bases). Germline V lookup: CDR1 SGHNT, CDR2 YYREEE (reference sequence). The V gene lost 6 bases and the J gene lost 0 bases, with 16 bases spanning the gap. The CDR3 loop spans 17 amino acids. CDR3 coding DNA: TGTGCCAGCACCCTAGGGACTCCCAGCTCTGGGGCCAACGTCCTGACTTTC. Its translation is CASTLGTPSSGANVLTF.

There are a few counts of this clonotype. This chain uses TRBV7-9 with TRBJ2-6; 8 nucleotides agree with TRBD1. CDR1 SEHNR and CDR2 FQNEAQ come from the germline V gene (reference sequence). V shed 3 bases and J 0 bases; nucleotides not matched to a gene: 7. The CDR3 is 18 residues long. This CDR3 is CASSFSWTGISGANVLTF. DNA of the CDR3: TGTGCCAGCAGCTTCTCCTGGACAGGGATCTCTGGGGCCAACGTCCTGACTTTC.

With respect to this clonotype: The conserved final phenylalanine or tryptophan is absent from the CDR3, which likely points to a read error. This chain links TRBV4-2 with TRBJ2-7; 7 bases line up with TRBD2. This CDR3 has 14 residues. V shed 4 bases, J shed 4 bases, and the junction held 7 bases outside the gene matches. From germline, CDR1 is LGHNA and CDR2 YNFKEQ. CDR3 amino acids: CASSPEGRGYEQYL. The CDR3 nucleotides read TGTGCCAGCAGCCCTGAGGGGCGGGGGTACGAGCAGTACCTC.

The V call is TRBV5-4, the J call TRBJ2-7; 7 bases agree with TRBD1. V lost 4 bases, J lost 3 bases, and 4 bases stayed unmatched. In germline, CDR1 is SGHNT, CDR2 YYREEE (reference sequence). The CDR3 sequence is 13 residues long. The CDR3 reads CASSARQGYEQYF. CDR3 coding DNA: TGTGCCAGCAGCGCCCGACAGGGCTACGAGCAGTACTTC.